This T cell receptor (beta chain) was sequenced in a study of shared clonotypes between healthy human individuals. General study points: The study found approximately 5% of naive CD4 clonotypes shared across a handful of donors.

Comment on this clone: What it binds is not known.

CDR1 MNHNS and CDR2 SASEGT come from the germline V gene. This CDR3 is built from 11 residues. The germline V and J ends were trimmed by 7 bases and 3 bases, with 6 bases remaining between them. Assay used: immunoSEQ multiplex PCR; TCRdb lists only in-frame clones, some missing. The top ten clones hold approximately 0.41% of a sample with about 2.5 million clones, about 90% of them seen once. The receptor was isolated from a man aged 18-30 years in good health. Some clones in this sample may be carry-over from other donors' samples. Source material: naive CD4+ T cells from PBMCs. The subset is: CD45RA+ positively selected. V and J are TRBV6-1 and TRBJ2-5; D gene unclear. In DNA form, the CDR3 reads TGTGCCAGCAATTTAAAAGAGACCCAGTACTTC. This codes for CASNLKETQYF.